This TCR beta chain stems from a study of blood T cell repertoires in COVID-19. The V end lost 4 bases, the J end lost 0 bases, and 7 bases lay between the germline ends. Per germline, CDR1 SQVTM and CDR2 ANQGSEA. This CDR3 spans 13 amino acids. Original methodology: From reference gene primer amplification, estimates of nucleated cell counts were derived. Clones were read by immunoSEQ multiplex PCR, and TCRdb kept only the in-frame ones, dropping some. V, J and clone size were drawn from that table, and D and trimming were deduced from the DNA. The data contain roughly 200,000 clones, 80% to 85% of them singletons.

This TCR was sampled from a man aged 35-49 years with acute or convalescent COVID-19. Sequenced input: peripheral blood. This chain uses TRBV29-1 with TRBJ2-4, with D possibly TRBD2 on 5 matching bases. CDR3 loop: CSVAGRAKNIQYF. The CDR3, as DNA: TGCAGCGTTGCGGGAAGAGCCAAAAACATTCAGTACTTC. Full variable domain (missing parts from reference TRBV29-1 and TRBJ2-4): SAVISQKPSRDICQRGTSLTIQCQVDSQVTMMFWYRQQPGQSLTLIATANQGSEATYESGFVIDKFPISRPNLTFSTLTVSNMSPEDSSIYLCSVAGRAKNIQYFGAGTRLSVL.